This T cell receptor beta chain was documented in a study of blood T cell repertoires in COVID-19. Background on the study: COVID-19 samples collected from the United States, Italy and Spain covered acute and convalescent phases.

Method: immunoSEQ multiplex PCR; TCRdb's copy keeps in-frame clones and lacks some. The table shows 400,000 or so clones, with about 87% occurring only once. CDR1 SGHVS and CDR2 FQNEAQ come from the germline V gene. The CDR3 spans 15 residues. V was clipped by 7 bases and J by 7 bases; unmatched bases: 13. The gene calls are TRBV7-8 and TRBJ2-7; 10 bases fit TRBD1. The receptor comes from a human donor in a cohort sampled during active COVID-19. The sequenced material came from peripheral blood. The CDR3 loop is CASTVGTGVYWEQYF. The CDR3 DNA sequence: TGTGCCAGCACCGTAGGGACAGGGGTGTATTGGGAGCAGTACTTC.